The clone carrying this T cell receptor beta chain turned up a few times. These data belong to a study of T-cell memory formation after mild COVID-19. TCRdb passed the 5' RACE reads through MiXCR, listing each CDR3 protein once. The sample yields some 40,000 distinct CDR3 sequences, 6% to 8% seen once. Specimen: PBMCs or a T cell subset sorted from them (not recorded which). The TCR was taken from a young man who had mild COVID-19 (a few samples of this study predate the infection). Cell type and time point are not known.

This chain's CDR3 is CSARQGPTQYF. The CDR3, as DNA: TGCAGTGCTAGACAGGGTCCTACGCAGTATTTT. This chain connects TRBV20-1 to TRBJ2-3; D is perhaps TRBD1 (5 bases). The CDR3 loop spans 11 amino acids. CDR1 DFQATT and CDR2 SNEGSKA come from the germline V gene (reference sequence). The V end was cut by 2 bases, the J end by 8 bases, with 8 bases between.